This is a list of T cell receptor beta chains from one sample in a study of OX40 agonist ivuxolimab in advanced cancers. Libraries were prepared by immunoSEQ multiplex PCR; TCRdb keeps only in-frame clonotypes and omits some of them. The sample comprises roughly 56,000 clones, about 82% of which are singletons, and under 5% rests with the top ten. The sample was CD4+ or CD8+ T cells sorted from blood, taken in a trial of the OX40 agonist ivuxolimab. These TCRs come from an adult with an advanced solid tumor such as melanoma, head and neck, liver or kidney cancer. Each CDR3 is given with its conserved first and last residue. The D gene is left open where the match is weak. Clone size is stated in some rows and not others, as once, few, many or a class when expanded.

V: TRBV10-3; D: .; size: few; J: TRBJ1-1; CDR3: CAISEGQGEAFF; DNA: TGTGCCATCAGTGAGGGGCAGGGAGAAGCTTTCTTT
V: TRBV21-1; D: .; size: .; J: TRBJ2-1; CDR3: CASSKASESEQFF; DNA: TGTGCCAGCAGCAAAGCATCAGAGTCCGAGCAGTTCTTC
V: TRBV11-2; D: TRBD2; size: once; J: TRBJ2-5; CDR3: CASSIGGGETQYF; DNA: TGTGCCAGCAGCATCGGGGGGGGAGAGACCCAGTACTTC
V: TRBV19; D: .; size: few; J: TRBJ2-1; CDR3: CARVLFLYNEQFF; DNA: TGTGCCAGGGTCCTGTTTCTCTACAATGAGCAGTTCTTC
V: TRBV11-2; D: .; size: .; J: TRBJ2-3; CDR3: CASSRSTDTQYF; DNA: TGTGCCAGCAGCCGGAGCACAGATACGCAGTATTTT
V: TRBV7-9; D: .; size: .; J: TRBJ1-1; CDR3: CASSQYPRQANTEAFF; DNA: TGTGCCAGCAGCCAATACCCCAGACAGGCCAACACTGAAGCTTTCTTT
V: TRBV6-6; D: .; size: .; J: TRBJ2-7; CDR3: CASRVIDTSDEQYF; DNA: TGTGCCAGCAGGGTTATAGACACCTCGGACGAGCAGTACTTC
V: TRBV7-3; D: .; size: .; J: TRBJ2-3; CDR3: CASSLTLGLSDTQYF; DNA: TGTGCCAGCAGCTTAACGTTGGGGCTTTCAGATACGCAGTATTTT
V: TRBV27; D: TRBD1; size: .; J: TRBJ1-2; CDR3: CASGRQGRRGYTF; DNA: TGTGCCAGCGGTCGACAGGGAAGGCGAGGCTACACCTTC
V: TRBV5-6; D: TRBD2; size: .; J: TRBJ2-3; CDR3: CASSLAGRGGTDTQYF; DNA: TGTGCCAGCAGCTTGGCGGGGAGGGGCGGCACAGATACGCAGTATTTT
V: TRBV18; D: TRBD1; size: .; J: TRBJ1-6; CDR3: CASSPDRDSPLHF; DNA: TGTGCCAGCTCACCGGACAGGGATTCACCCCTCCACTTT
V: TRBV7-8; D: .; size: .; J: TRBJ1-1; CDR3: CASSLSRGRALNTEAFF; DNA: TGTGCCAGCAGCTTATCCCGGGGCAGAGCCCTAAACACTGAAGCTTTCTTT
V: TRBV6-5; D: TRBD2; size: .; J: TRBJ2-2; CDR3: CASSSGLATGELFF; DNA: TGTGCCAGCAGCAGTGGACTAGCGACCGGGGAGCTGTTTTTT
V: TRBV7-8; D: .; size: once; J: TRBJ2-1; CDR3: CASDALGGFTREQFF; DNA: TGTGCCAGCGACGCGTTAGGGGGGTTTACACGTGAGCAGTTCTTC
V: TRBV5-4; D: .; size: .; J: TRBJ2-7; CDR3: CASSLAGLGGATYEQYF; DNA: TGTGCCAGCAGCTTGGCAGGATTAGGCGGGGCCACCTACGAGCAGTACTTC
V: TRBV6-5; D: .; size: .; J: TRBJ1-3; CDR3: CASRIRGAGNTIYF; DNA: TGTGCCAGCAGAATCAGGGGAGCTGGAAACACCATATATTTT
V: TRBV7-7; D: .; size: .; J: TRBJ2-5; CDR3: CASGGTGEETQYF; DNA: TGTGCTAGCGGGGGGACAGGGGAAGAGACCCAGTACTTC
V: TRBV11-2; D: .; size: .; J: TRBJ2-7; CDR3: CASSLSVGYEQYF; DNA: TGTGCCAGCAGCTTATCAGTGGGCTACGAGCAGTACTTC
V: TRBV7-9; D: TRBD1; size: few; J: TRBJ1-5; CDR3: CASSSVQGTSNQPQHF; DNA: TGTGCCAGCAGCTCCGTACAGGGGACTAGCAATCAGCCCCAGCATTTT
V: TRBV5-6; D: TRBD1; size: .; J: TRBJ2-5; CDR3: CASSLGTGGETQYF; DNA: TGTGCCAGCAGCTTGGGGACAGGGGGAGAGACCCAGTACTTC
V: TRBV9; D: .; size: .; J: TRBJ2-3; CDR3: CASSPRYADTQYF; DNA: TGTGCCAGCAGCCCCCGATACGCAGATACGCAGTATTTT
V: TRBV6-5; D: .; size: .; J: TRBJ1-5; CDR3: CASQLASNQPQHF; DNA: TGTGCCAGCCAGTTAGCGAGCAATCAGCCCCAGCATTTT
V: TRBV14; D: TRBD2; size: .; J: TRBJ2-1; CDR3: CASSQIAGGRFFF; DNA: TGTGCCAGCAGCCAAATAGCGGGGGGGCGGTTCTTCTTC
V: TRBV7-3; D: .; size: .; J: TRBJ2-3; CDR3: CASSLTGPDTQYF; DNA: TGTGCCAGCAGCCTTACAGGGCCAGATACGCAGTATTTT
V: TRBV30; D: TRBD2; size: .; J: TRBJ2-7; CDR3: CAARLAGGIEQYF; DNA: TGTGCCGCCCGACTAGCGGGGGGTATAGAGCAGTACTTC
V: TRBV5-6; D: TRBD1; size: .; J: TRBJ2-7; CDR3: CASSLGQGPYEQYF; DNA: TGTGCCAGCAGCTTGGGACAGGGCCCCTACGAGCAGTACTTC
V: TRBV19; D: .; size: .; J: TRBJ2-2; CDR3: CASSMGAGSRELFF; DNA: TGTGCCAGTAGTATGGGGGCAGGCTCCCGGGAGCTGTTTTTT
V: TRBV11-2; D: .; size: .; J: TRBJ2-1; CDR3: CASSLALYNEQFF; DNA: TGTGCCAGCAGCTTAGCCTTATACAATGAGCAGTTCTTC
V: TRBV2; D: .; size: .; J: TRBJ2-3; CDR3: CASIKLTDTQYF; DNA: TGTGCCAGCATTAAGCTCACAGATACGCAGTATTTT
V: TRBV5-1; D: .; size: .; J: TRBJ2-5; CDR3: CASRLRTNQETQYF; DNA: TGCGCCAGCAGACTTCGGACAAACCAAGAGACCCAGTACTTC
V: TRBV28; D: TRBD1; size: .; J: TRBJ2-5; CDR3: CASSQGQGGTQYF; DNA: TGTGCCAGCAGTCAAGGACAGGGGGGGACCCAGTACTTC
V: TRBV29-1; D: .; size: .; J: TRBJ2-5; CDR3: CSVAQETQYF; DNA: TGCAGCGTTGCCCAAGAGACCCAGTACTTC
V: TRBV5-1; D: .; size: .; J: TRBJ2-7; CDR3: CASALSTGQSEQYF; DNA: TGCGCCAGCGCGCTCTCGACAGGTCAATCCGAGCAGTACTTC
V: TRBV18; D: .; size: .; J: TRBJ2-6; CDR3: CASSPIAQTILSGANVLTF; DNA: TGTGCCAGCTCACCAATCGCACAGACCATACTCTCTGGGGCCAACGTCCTGACTTTC
V: TRBV27; D: .; size: .; J: TRBJ2-1; CDR3: CASSLKSSGSKFF; DNA: TGTGCCAGCAGTTTGAAGAGCTCAGGGAGCAAGTTCTTC
V: TRBV6-5; D: .; size: .; J: TRBJ1-1; CDR3: CASSYRQTNTEAFF; DNA: TGTGCCAGCAGTTACCGGCAGACGAACACTGAAGCTTTCTTT
V: TRBV9; D: TRBD1; size: .; J: TRBJ2-5; CDR3: CASSSPGGVQETQYF; DNA: TGTGCCAGCAGCTCGCCAGGGGGCGTCCAAGAGACCCAGTACTTC